These 11 T cell receptor beta chains originate from one sample sequenced in a study of identical twins (dated by TCRdb to 2016 to 2018). Library construction relied on 5' RACE. Sequenced using an Illumina HiSeq 2000. The raw public reads went through TCRdb reprocessing: fastp at Q25, MiXCR clone calling, in-frame beta chains kept. CDR3 protein duplicates are merged, each entry listing the most common genes and DNA. The table for this sample lists around 670,000 distinct CDR3 sequences; less than 7% of them were counted only once. Under 2% of the sample is taken by the ten largest. Sequencing input: naive T cells sorted from blood. Per the publication, the cell subset or site label means: cells isolated with a human naive T-cell isolation kit. All receptors derive from a man younger than 35 in good health.

This clonotype was detected a few times. The V call is TRBV4-1, the J call TRBJ2-3; D not resolved. The V end was cut by 2 bases, the J end by 5 bases, with 11 bases between. The CDR3 covers 14 residues. Germline CDR1 reads MGHRA; CDR2 reads YSYEKL. CDR3 amino acids: CASSQTYQKDTQYF. CDR3 nucleotides: TGCGCCAGCAGCCAAACGTACCAAAAAGATACGCAGTATTTT.

This chain links TRBV19 with TRBJ2-2; a possible D gene is TRBD2 (5 bases). CDR1 is LNHDA, CDR2 SQIVND, per germline (reference sequence). The CDR3 runs to 16 residues. Deletions cut 3 bases from V and 4 bases from J, with 15 bases between. CDR3 coding DNA: TGTGCCAGTAGTATCTTTGGGAGATTAAGCACCGGGGAGCTGTTTTTT. Its protein is CASSIFGRLSTGELFF.

This clonotype was detected a few times. V is TRBV3-1 and J is TRBJ1-5; D possibly corresponds to TRBD1 (6 bases). This CDR3 has 17 amino acids. CDR1 is LGHDT, CDR2 YNNKEL, per germline (reference sequence). Trimming left V 1 base short and J 4 bases short, with 17 bases between. The CDR3 protein is CASSQGAHRASNQPQHF. The CDR3 DNA reads TGTGCCAGCAGCCAAGGTGCCCACAGGGCATCGAATCAGCCCCAGCATTTT.

In this sample, this clonotype turned up a few times. The V call is TRBV18, the J call TRBJ1-3, with 8 bases that match TRBD1. J was trimmed by 4 bases and V by 3 bases; bases with no gene match: 11. Germline CDR1 and CDR2: KGHSH and LQKENI. The CDR3 is made up of 17 amino acids. CDR3 nucleotides: TGTGCCAGCTCACCGGCGACAGGGGAAAATTCCGGAAACACCATATATTTT. Amino acids: CASSPATGENSGNTIYF. Looking up the rest from reference TRBV18 and TRBJ1-3 gives the full variable domain: NAGVMQNPRHLVRRRGQEARLRCSPMKGHSHVYWYRQLPEEGLKFMVYLQKENIIDESGMPKERFSAEFPKEGPSILRIQQVVRGDSAAYFCASSPATGENSGNTIYFGEGSWLTVV.

This clonotype was detected ten times or more. This chain links TRBV28 with TRBJ2-1; 11 nucleotides match TRBD2. The germline gives CDR1 MDHEN, CDR2 SYDVKM. This CDR3 region has 15 residues. V was pared by 10 bases and J by 4 bases, with 9 bases of the junction left unmatched. The CDR3 nucleotides read TGTGCCATCAACGCCGGGACTAGCGGTTACAATGAGCAGTTCTTC. Amino acids: CAINAGTSGYNEQFF. The variable domain in full, with the rest retrieved from reference TRBV28 and TRBJ2-1, is DVKVTQSSRYLVKRTGEKVFLECVQDMDHENMFWYRQDPGLGLRLIYFSYDVKMKEKGDIPEGYSVSREKKERFSLILESASTNQTSMYLCAINAGTSGYNEQFFGPGTRLTVL.

The CDR3, as DNA: TGTGCCAGCGTAATACACTTGGCTAGCGGGACCCACGGGGAGCTGTTTTTT. It encodes CASVIHLASGTHGELFF. The chain joins TRBV7-2 to TRBJ2-2; TRBD2 matches at 9 bases. Germline V gene lookup returns CDR1 SGHTA and CDR2 FQGNSA. The CDR3 sequence is 17 residues long. Losses at the gene ends were 8 bases for V and 7 bases for J; bases not matched to a gene: 17. Supplemented by reference TRBV7-2 and TRBJ2-2, the full variable domain reads GAGVSQSPSNKVTEKGKDVELRCDPISGHTALYWYRQSLGQGLEFLIYFQGNSAPDKSGLPSDRFSAERTGGSVSTLTIQRTQQEDSAVYLCASVIHLASGTHGELFFGEGSRLTVL.

The chain joins TRBV29-1 to TRBJ2-3, with TRBD1 matching 8 bases. Trimming cost V 2 bases and J 2 bases; bases outside gene matches: 9. This CDR3 contains 16 residues. Germline CDR1 and CDR2: SQVTM and ANQGSEA. Here the CDR3 DNA reads TGCAGCGTTGAAAAACAGGGGGGATATCACACAGATACGCAGTATTTT. It specifies CSVEKQGGYHTDTQYF.

The J gene is TRBJ2-1, the V gene TRBV20-1, with 10 nucleotides matching TRBD2. In germline, CDR1 is DFQATT, CDR2 SNEGSKA (reference sequence). The CDR3 consists of 14 residues. V lost 3 bases to trimming and J lost 8 bases; unmatched junction nucleotides: 7. DNA of the CDR3: TGCAGTGCTAGTGGAGCGGGAGGGCCCGATGAGCAGTTCTTC. It specifies CSASGAGGPDEQFF.

This clonotype was seen ten or more times. The chain has TRBV27 and TRBJ2-4; D remains unclear. V was pared by 5 bases and J by 1 base, with 9 bases between. The CDR3 has 14 residues. Germline CDR1 and CDR2: MNHEY and SMNVEV (reference sequence). In DNA, the CDR3 is TGTGCCAGCAGTCCCCAGGTTGCCAAAAACATTCAGTACTTC. Residues: CASSPQVAKNIQYF.

This clonotype was counted many times. The chain joins TRBV29-1 to TRBJ1-1; D remains unclear. This CDR3 region has 13 residues. The germline V gene encodes CDR1 SQVTM and CDR2 ANQGSEA. Trimming removed 4 bases at V and 0 bases at J, with 9 bases between. CDR3 coding DNA: TGCAGCGTTGCTGGGGTCCTGAACACTGAAGCTTTCTTT. Its protein product is CSVAGVLNTEAFF.

This clonotype was observed a few times. The chain recombines TRBV6-5 with TRBJ1-1, with 12 bases aligning to TRBD1. This CDR3 spans 17 amino acids. CDR1 is MNHEY, CDR2 SVGAGI, per germline. Trimming removed 4 bases from V and 4 bases from J; junction bases left unmatched: 10. CDR3 protein: CASSWDRDRGRVTEAFF. In DNA, the CDR3 is TGTGCCAGCAGTTGGGACCGGGACAGGGGGCGAGTCACTGAAGCTTTCTTT.